The following is a T cell receptor beta chain sequence with its context. The V gene lost 1 base and the J gene lost 0 bases, with 15 bases spanning the gap. This CDR3 has 17 residues. Germline lookup yields CDR1 SEHNR and CDR2 FQNEAQ (reference sequence). These data are taken from a study of T cell changes during pregnancy in multiple sclerosis. Sequencing was performed with immunoSEQ multiplex PCR; in TCRdb, only in-frame clones are kept and a portion is missing. Here the sample spans 66,000 or so clones, just under 90% being singletons. The chain recombines TRBV7-9 with TRBJ1-1; no clear D. This TCR came from a female donor in good health, enrolled as a control in a pregnancy study. Sample: peripheral blood, taken in the first trimester of pregnancy. CDR3 bases: TGTGCCAGCAGCTTAGGGCCCAGTGGGCCTATGAACACTGAAGCTTTCTTT. Its translation is CASSLGPSGPMNTEAFF.